The T cell receptor beta chain under discussion was sequenced for a study of cytomegalovirus exposure and HLA in healthy donors. On this clone itself: Its antigen is unidentified.

Study-level points and caveats: In a later analysis, approximately 15,000 TCR beta sequences were associated with HLA alleles at 0.05 false discovery rate. Some TCR beta chains (around 180 of them) were listed as cytomegalovirus-associated. Later, an analysis found that common viral pathogens appeared to be linked with several of the most significant clusters.

The CDR3 is 15 amino acids. Germline loops: CDR1 SNHLY, CDR2 FYNNEI. Trimming removed 6 bases from V and 1 base from J; junction bases left unmatched: 2. With 60 Vbeta and 13 Jbeta primers, the PCR was carried out. The repertoire was sequenced with immunoSEQ multiplex PCR; TCRdb's copy has only in-frame clones and lacks some. The table shows 75,000 to 95,000 clones, with about 60% occurring only once. The origin of this receptor is a woman aged 25 to 39 in good health and CMV-seronegative. The source material was PBMCs. The V gene is TRBV2, the J gene TRBJ2-7, with 14 bases identical to TRBD2. The CDR3 is CASSRLAGGSYEQYF. The CDR3 region has the DNA TGTGCCAGCAGCCGACTAGCGGGAGGGTCCTACGAGCAGTACTTC.